Listed below are T cell receptor beta chains from one sample, sequenced in a study of T cells after yellow fever vaccination. TCRdb itself ran the 5' RACE reads through MiXCR, one entry per CDR3 protein. The table has roughly 500,000 distinct CDR3 sequences, roughly 19% seen once. Source: PBMCs, taken 15 days after the yellow fever booster vaccination. These receptors were taken from a man in his thirties or forties who received the YFV17D yellow fever vaccine. CDR3s leave out the opening cysteine and the closing phenylalanine or tryptophan.

V gene,CDR3 protein
TRBV12-3/TRBV12-4,ASSRDFSPDTQY
TRBV7-2,ASSSQTSGRAREQY
TRBV15,ATSRAGLQYYEQY
TRBV9,ASSPRTSGNYEQY
TRBV7-2,ASRDASTDTQY
TRBV2,ASSKREVINEQF
TRBV20-1,SARLRVLSSYNEQF
TRBV11-2,ASSLGSHEQY
TRBV29-1,SVVVGGGGTEAF
TRBV5-4,ASSPERTGSSYEQY
TRBV27,ASAGGSVSTYEQY
TRBV5-1,ASSLLAGESYNEQF
TRBV7-8,ASSLNADTQY
TRBV5-6,ASRLAGGGYNEQF
TRBV4-2,ASSQARTHEGDTQY
TRBV5-1,ASSVAGEEGTDTQY
TRBV15,ATSRDGGQLSNIQY
TRBV9,ASSGSGFAGNTIY
TRBV9,ASSVGPEEGRF
TRBV12-3/TRBV12-4,ASSRRDTVSYEQY
TRBV20-1,SAPIGGTDTQY
TRBV4-2,ASSPLRVNEQY
TRBV7-9,ASSLDSTGPYEQY
TRBV11-2,ASSLVGARTGDRGAYGYT
TRBV7-2,ASSFIAGGSTDTQY
TRBV2,ASRGDGGDDTQY
TRBV6-6,ASRTGNNEKLF
TRBV6-2/TRBV6-3,ASRHTRAGGRRDEQY
TRBV5-8,ASSREQSTGELF
TRBV4-2,ASSPSVSWANTGELF
TRBV3-1,ASSQGQAGNEKLF
TRBV25-1,ASSQTGFNQPQH
TRBV5-1,ASSLTSSGSSYEQY
TRBV7-2,ASSKDRDRDTQY
TRBV4-2,ASSQERARLNTQY
TRBV14,ASSRTVYNEQF
TRBV20-1,SARSGGPKTQAF
TRBV4-3,ASSQVMRLAGGEQF
TRBV5-4,ASSFKTSGREGETQY
TRBV29-1,SVLDPGTYEQY
TRBV27,ASSFGQGQSPLH
TRBV21-1,ASSTQRQGNINTEAF
TRBV9,ASSVDRYTGELF
TRBV27,ASSLPPGQGGISNTGELF
TRBV7-2,ASSLEGPRERYEQY
TRBV7-3,ASSSTGMGQETQY